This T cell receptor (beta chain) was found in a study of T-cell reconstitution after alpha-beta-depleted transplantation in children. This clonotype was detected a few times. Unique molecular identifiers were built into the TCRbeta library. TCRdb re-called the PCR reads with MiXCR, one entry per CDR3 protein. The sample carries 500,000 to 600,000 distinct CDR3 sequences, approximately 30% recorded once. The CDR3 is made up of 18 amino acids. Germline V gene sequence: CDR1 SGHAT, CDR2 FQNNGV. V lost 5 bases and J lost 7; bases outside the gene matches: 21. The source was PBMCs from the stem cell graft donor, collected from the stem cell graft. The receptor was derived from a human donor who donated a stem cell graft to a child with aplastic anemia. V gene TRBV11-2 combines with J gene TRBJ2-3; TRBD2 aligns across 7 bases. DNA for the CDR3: TGTGCCAGCAGCGCCGTGGGGCGCCCAGGCGGGGGAGGGAATACGCAGTATTTT. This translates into CASSAVGRPGGGGNTQYF.